The sequence of this T cell receptor (beta chain) was determined in a study of beta chain features in type 1 diabetes. Findings and limits, study-wide: The study found fewer insertions and more deletions at VDJ junctions in type 1 diabetes patients. Researchers report that Type 1 diabetes patients had moderately but significantly shorter TCRB CDR3s across all four CD4+ subsets.

Comment on this clone: The antigen is not known.

Looked up from germline, CDR1 is SGHTA and CDR2 is FQGNSA. Trimming stripped 7 bases from V and 5 bases from J, with 14 bases between. This CDR3 contains 13 residues. Of the isolated RNA, all was reverse transcribed, and so the sequenced material was expressed TCRB transcripts. Produced via immunoSEQ multiplex PCR; TCRdb's table is partial and in-frame only. The table shows 630,000 or so clones, with roughly an eighth occurring only once. The chain has TRBV7-2 and TRBJ1-2, with D uncertain. This clonotype originated in a man between 18 and 29 years old with type 1 diabetes. Sequencing was performed on naive CD4+ T cells from blood. The CDR3 is CASTPDGLYGYTF. The CDR3 DNA reads as TGTGCCAGCACCCCGGACGGCTTGTATGGCTACACCTTC.